These 10 T cell receptor beta chains were sequenced from one sample in a study of blood T cells in healthy people across ages. Using a J-beta primer mix together with a sample-barcoded 5' primer, a second PCR was run for about 6 to 11 cycles. TCRdb processed the 5' RACE reads anew with MiXCR; each CDR3 protein has one entry. The repertoire holds 1.5 million to 2 million distinct CDR3 sequences, with 28% as singletons. Material: blood. These receptors were taken from a woman in her twenties or thirties in good health.

This clonotype turned up a few times. V gene TRBV29-1 combines with J gene TRBJ1-2, with a weak D call TRBD1 (5 bases). V lost 4 bases and J lost 6, with 9 bases in between. CDR3 length: 11 amino acids. Germline V gene data show CDR1 as SQVTM and CDR2 as ANQGSEA. CDR3 DNA sequence: TGCAGCGTTGCGGGGACTGATGGCTACACCTTC. Residues: CSVAGTDGYTF.

The table lists this clonotype with many counts. V usage is TRBV3-1 and J usage is TRBJ2-4, with no clear D. The ends were cut back, 3 bases at V and 0 bases at J, with 9 bases in the middle. Germline CDR1 LGHDT, CDR2 YNNKEL (reference sequence). The CDR3 length is 15 residues. CDR3 in amino acids: CASSQPFLAKNIQYF. The CDR3 DNA sequence: TGTGCCAGCAGCCAGCCCTTTCTAGCCAAAAACATTCAGTACTTC.

This clonotype was seen a handful of times. This rearrangement joins TRBV12-3 or TRBV12-4 to TRBJ2-3; D gene uncertain. The CDR3 totals 13 residues. Trimming stripped 6 bases from V and 5 bases from J, with 12 bases between. CDR3 sequence (DNA): TGTGCCAGCAGCGTTGCAGTGCAAGATACGCAGTATTTT. Translation: CASSVAVQDTQYF.

A word on this clonotype: A much larger clone differs from this one at a single base, so this may be a read error. The V gene is TRBV5-1, the J gene TRBJ1-1; unclear D gene. CDR3 length: 14 residues. The ends were cut back, 2 bases at V and 0 bases at J, with 8 bases in the middle. Germline assignment: CDR1 SGHRS and CDR2 YFSETQ. CDR3 region: CASSFDIMNTEAFF. The CDR3 nucleotides are TGCGCCAGCAGCTTTGACATCATGAACACTGAAGCTTTCTTT.

This clonotype was counted between two and nine times. The V and J genes are TRBV18 and TRBJ2-7; the D gene is possibly TRBD2 (5 bases). In germline, CDR1 is KGHSH, CDR2 LQKENI. Deletions cut 4 bases from V and 5 bases from J, with 18 bases between. The CDR3 has 15 residues. This CDR3 is CASSLEGMDPNEQYF. CDR3 bases: TGTGCCAGCTCACTCGAGGGAATGGACCCTAACGAGCAGTACTTC.

This clonotype has ten or more counts. The chain links TRBV7-2 to TRBJ2-5, with D possibly called TRBD1 or TRBD2 (5 bases each). The CDR3 is made up of 14 amino acids. The germline V gene encodes CDR1 SGHTA and CDR2 FQGNSA. V gave up 0 bases and J gave up 1 base, with 6 bases separating them. The CDR3 loop reads CASSLAGTQETQYF. DNA for the CDR3: TGTGCCAGCAGCTTAGCGGGGACCCAAGAGACCCAGTACTTC.

The genes are TRBV7-2 and TRBJ2-5, with 8 bases that match TRBD2. The J call could be wrong; TRBJ2-7 is a better fit for the DNA end. Germline loops: CDR1 SGHTA, CDR2 FQGNSA. The CDR3 runs to 15 residues. This CDR3 reads CASTPRGGRFHEQYF. The CDR3 DNA follows: TGTGCCAGCACCCCCAGGGGCGGGAGGTTCCACGAGCAGTACTTC.

Worth noting for this clonotype: The junction departs from germline at one end; a sequencing error may be responsible. The J gene is TRBJ1-1, the V gene TRBV7-9; D unclear. This CDR3 is 18 amino acids long. Germline V gives CDR1 SEHNR, CDR2 FQNEAQ (reference sequence). As DNA, the CDR3 is TGTGCCAGCAGTTTAGAATTTGGGTTTGTCGGGGTGAACACTGAAGCTTTCTTT. This codes for CASSLEFGFVGVNTEAFF.

This clonotype was recorded a few times. For the CDR3, the DNA is TGTGCCAGCGCGCGTACGACAGATGATACGCAGTATTTT. It yields the protein CASARTTDDTQYF. The chain links TRBV12-3 or TRBV12-4 to TRBJ2-3; weak D call: TRBD1 (5 bases). Trimming left V 8 bases short and J 6 bases short, with 15 bases between. CDR3 length: 13 residues.

V and J are TRBV12-3 or TRBV12-4 and TRBJ2-7; no firm D call. V was cut by 3 bases and J by 7 bases, with 13 bases left in between. The length of the CDR3 is 13 residues. CDR3 sequence reads: CASSFGTPSEQYF. For the CDR3, the DNA is TGTGCCAGCAGTTTTGGTACTCCATCGGAGCAGTACTTC.